The 25 T cell receptor beta chains given below trace back to one sample, sequenced in a study of shared clonotypes between healthy human individuals. Measured with immunoSEQ multiplex PCR; TCRdb has only the in-frame clones, and not every one. The sample lists about 480,000 clones, 79% seen once, with 10% to 15% in the top ten. Material for sequencing was PBMCs. These receptor sequences come from a middle-aged woman in good health. Some clones in this sample may be carry-over from other donors' samples.

This clone was observed a few times. The identical CDR3 is also encoded by other nucleotide sequences in the sample. The rearrangement uses TRBV6-4 and TRBJ2-3; D remains unclear. Germline V gene lookup returns CDR1 MRHNA and CDR2 SNTAGT. V lost 5 bases and J 0 bases, leaving 6 bases between the germline ends. CDR3 length equals 13 residues. In nucleotides, the CDR3 is TGTGCCAGCAGTCGTTCTAGCACAGATACGCAGTATTTT. It encodes CASSRSSTDTQYF.

The V and J genes are TRBV5-1 and TRBJ2-5, with 13 bases matching TRBD2. CDR1 is SGHRS, CDR2 YFSETQ, per germline. Unmatched junction bases numbered 8, after V lost 1 base and J lost 5 bases. The CDR3 totals 17 residues. CDR3 in DNA: TGCGCCAGCAGCTTGTCACTAGCGGGAGGGCCTGGGGAGACCCAGTACTTC. Protein product: CASSLSLAGGPGETQYF.

This clone was found once. The chain employs TRBV30 and TRBJ2-6; D possibly corresponds to TRBD1 (6 bases). CDR1 is GTSNPN and CDR2 is SVGIG in the germline V gene (reference sequence). The CDR3 consists of 16 residues. Trimming shortened V by 5 bases and J by 0 bases, and 14 bases separated the two germline ends. The CDR3 DNA reads TGTGCCTGGTCTTCGACAGGAAGCTCTGGGGCCAACGTCCTGACTTTC. Translated: CAWSSTGSSGANVLTF.

The rearrangement uses TRBV29-1 and TRBJ2-7, with a possible D match to TRBD1 (6 bases). Trimming pared 7 bases from V and 0 bases from J, leaving 10 bases between. Germline V gives CDR1 SQVTM, CDR2 ANQGSEA. There are 12 residues in the CDR3. The CDR3 sequence: CSGRTDSYEQYF. The DNA of the CDR3 is TGCAGCGGAAGGACAGACTCCTACGAGCAGTACTTC.

The chain has TRBV4-2 and TRBJ2-1; TRBD2 matches at 13 bases. The germline gives CDR1 LGHNA, CDR2 YNFKEQ. V gave up 3 bases and J gave up 1 base; unmatched junction bases: 9. The CDR3 loop spans 19 amino acids. CDR3 nucleotide sequence: TGTGCCAGCAGCCAGCGAGGGACTAGCGGGACCTCGTCCTACAATGAGCAGTTCTTC. This sequence encodes CASSQRGTSGTSSYNEQFF.

Here the CDR3 reads CASSYADQPQHF. The CDR3 nucleotides read TGTGCCAGCAGCTATGCGGATCAGCCCCAGCATTTT. The V gene is TRBV28, the J gene TRBJ1-5; no clear D gene. The CDR3 spans 12 residues. Trimming removed 6 bases from V and 5 bases from J, with 8 bases in between. Looked up from germline, CDR1 is MDHEN and CDR2 is SYDVKM.

The rearrangement uses TRBV19 and TRBJ2-3, with D maybe TRBD2 (5 bases). The CDR3 covers 17 residues. Germline loops: CDR1 LNHDA, CDR2 SQIVND (reference sequence). Deletions cut 8 bases from V and 0 bases from J, with 21 bases between. CDR3 loop: CASSAGELSPSTDTQYF. CDR3 sequence (DNA): TGTGCCAGTTCAGCTGGGGAGCTTTCTCCTAGCACAGATACGCAGTATTTT. The full variable domain, its missing parts supplied by reference TRBV19 and TRBJ2-3, is DGGITQSPKYLFRKEGQNVTLSCEQNLNHDAMYWYRQDPGQGLRLIYYSQIVNDFQKGDIAEGYSVSREKKESFPLTVTSAQKNPTAFYLCASSAGELSPSTDTQYFGPGTRLTVL.

J is TRBJ2-7 and V is TRBV28, with TRBD1 as a possible D gene (6 bases). There are 14 residues in the CDR3. V was trimmed by 7 bases and J by 1 base, leaving 14 bases between them. Germline V gene sequence: CDR1 MDHEN, CDR2 SYDVKM. CDR3 DNA sequence: TGTGCCAGCACCCCGGACAGAACTTCCTACGAGCAGTACTTC. It yields the protein CASTPDRTSYEQYF.

The chain joins TRBV30 to TRBJ2-1; 8 bases align to TRBD2. This CDR3 is 18 amino acids long. Losses at the gene ends were 0 bases for V and 6 bases for J; bases not matched to a gene: 16. From germline, CDR1 is GTSNPN and CDR2 SVGIG (reference sequence). This CDR3 reads CAWSVSLVSGVSVNEQFF. CDR3 coding DNA: TGTGCCTGGAGTGTATCCCTCGTTAGCGGGGTCTCCGTCAATGAGCAGTTCTTC.

This clone has just one count. The genes are TRBV15 and TRBJ2-7; the D is unclear. CDR1 LNHNV and CDR2 YYDKDF come from the germline V gene (reference sequence). The CDR3 is 14 amino acids. Trimming cost V 4 bases and J 4 bases, with 14 bases left between them. CDR3 region: CATSTGDGPYEQYF. The CDR3 DNA reads TGTGCCACCAGCACTGGAGACGGTCCATACGAGCAGTACTTC.

This clone was found a few times. Its ends do not fully match the called genes, so a read error is possible. The chain employs TRBV7-7 and TRBJ2-7; TRBD2 agrees at 9 bases. The germline CDR1 and CDR2 sequences are SSHAT and FNYEAQ (reference sequence). CDR3 size: 15 residues. This chain's CDR3 is CASSLGAGGRYEQYF. CDR3 coding DNA: TGTGCTAGCAGCTTGGGAGCGGGAGGACGCTACGAGCAGTACTTC.

This clone was observed a handful of times. The sample holds other DNA sequences that translate to the same CDR3. The rearrangement uses TRBV29-1 and TRBJ1-1; a weak D match, TRBD1 (5 bases). The CDR3 loop spans 12 amino acids. With 6 bases removed from V and 3 bases from J, the gap between germline ends came to 11 bases. CDR1 SQVTM and CDR2 ANQGSEA come from the germline V gene. This CDR3 is CSVGRGDTEAFF. DNA for the CDR3: TGCAGCGTGGGACGGGGGGACACTGAAGCTTTCTTT.

This clone appeared a single time. V and J are TRBV28 and TRBJ1-5; D unresolved. This CDR3 has 12 residues. CDR1 and CDR2 (germline): MDHEN, SYDVKM. Trimming took off 7 bases at V and 5 bases at J, with 9 bases between the two ends. CDR3 DNA sequence: TGTGCCAGCACCCAGGTAGATCAGCCCCAGCATTTT. Translated, it gives CASTQVDQPQHF.

The chain recombines TRBV18 with TRBJ2-5; D perhaps matches TRBD1 (5 bases). CDR1 and CDR2 from the germline V gene are KGHSH and LQKENI. Trimming left V 2 bases short and J 2 bases short, with 9 bases between. The length of the CDR3 is 14 residues. This chain's CDR3 is CASSPGAKQETQYF. The CDR3 DNA sequence: TGTGCCAGCTCACCAGGGGCCAAGCAAGAGACCCAGTACTTC. Filled out from reference TRBV18 and TRBJ2-5, the complete variable domain reads NAGVMQNPRHLVRRRGQEARLRCSPMKGHSHVYWYRQLPEEGLKFMVYLQKENIIDESGMPKERFSAEFPKEGPSILRIQQVVRGDSAAYFCASSPGAKQETQYFGPGTRLLVL.

This chain joins TRBV10-3 and TRBJ2-2; the D is unclear. The CDR3 is 12 amino acids. CDR1 is ENHRY and CDR2 is SYGVKD in the germline V gene. Trimming shortened V by 3 bases and J by 4 bases, and 3 bases separated the two germline ends. CDR3 coding DNA: TGTGCCATCAGTGATATCACCGGGGAGCTGTTTTTT. Translated: CAISDITGELFF.

This rearrangement joins TRBV28 to TRBJ2-7, with TRBD1 as a possible D gene (5 bases). CDR3 length equals 12 residues. Germline V gene sequence: CDR1 MDHEN, CDR2 SYDVKM. The germline V and J ends were trimmed by 3 bases and 7 bases, with 10 bases remaining between them. This chain's CDR3 is CASSFRAGEQYF. DNA for the CDR3: TGTGCCAGCAGTTTTAGGGCAGGGGAGCAGTACTTC.

The chain has TRBV5-6 and TRBJ2-3; possibly TRBD1 for D (6 bases). Trimming took 4 bases from V and 2 from J, leaving 17 bases between them. This CDR3 region has 16 residues. Germline CDR1 is SGHDT and CDR2 is YYEEEE. In nucleotides, the CDR3 is TGTGCCAGCAGCCTACCTTCAGGGGCTATCACAGATACGCAGTATTTT. Its protein product is CASSLPSGAITDTQYF.

This rearrangement joins TRBV6-1 to TRBJ2-5, with D perhaps TRBD1 (5 bases). This CDR3 contains 14 residues. Trimming removed 8 bases from V and 2 bases from J, with 15 bases in between. CDR1 and CDR2 from the germline V gene are MNHNS and SASEGT. CDR3 in amino acids: CASGEMGPQETQYF. The CDR3 DNA reads TGTGCCAGCGGGGAAATGGGGCCTCAAGAGACCCAGTACTTC.

CDR3 DNA sequence: TGTGCCAGCAGCAGTCAAAGGGCCAGGGAGCAGTACTTC. It specifies CASSSQRAREQYF. The chain joins TRBV7-8 to TRBJ2-7; D remains ambiguous. V was trimmed by 5 bases and J by 7 bases, leaving 15 bases between them. Germline CDR1 SGHVS, CDR2 FQNEAQ. The CDR3 is 13 amino acids.

The table lists this clone with a count of one. This rearrangement joins TRBV18 to TRBJ2-5; 7 positions match TRBD2. Germline V lookup: CDR1 KGHSH, CDR2 LQKENI. The trim removed 2 bases at V and 4 bases at J, leaving 4 bases unmatched. CDR3 length equals 14 residues. The CDR3 nucleotides are TGTGCCAGCTCACCATCGGTAGCGGGAGAGACCCAGTACTTC. Translated: CASSPSVAGETQYF.

This clone was seen a single time. The V gene is TRBV29-1, the J gene TRBJ1-3; D is possibly TRBD1 (5 bases). The CDR3 is made up of 14 amino acids. The V gene lost 6 bases and the J gene lost 0 bases, with 12 bases spanning the gap. Germline loops: CDR1 SQVTM, CDR2 ANQGSEA. The CDR3 DNA sequence: TGCAGCGTCAGGCGGGGGATCTCTGGAAACACCATATATTTT. Its protein is CSVRRGISGNTIYF.

V and J are TRBV29-1 and TRBJ2-1; 7 bases fit TRBD2. This CDR3 region has 14 residues. The germline V gene encodes CDR1 SQVTM and CDR2 ANQGSEA. The V segment lost 6 bases and the J segment 5 bases; nucleotides outside the gene matches: 10. Here the CDR3 reads CSVGPSGRDNEQFF. The CDR3 bases are TGCAGCGTGGGCCCGTCAGGGAGGGACAATGAGCAGTTCTTC.

The chain has TRBV11-2 and TRBJ2-3; 9 nucleotides align to TRBD1. This CDR3 contains 15 residues. The V segment lost 5 bases and the J segment 1 base; nucleotides outside the gene matches: 4. The germline gives CDR1 SGHAT, CDR2 FQNNGV. Here the CDR3 DNA reads TGTGCCAGCAGCACCCGGGACAGGGGCACAGATACGCAGTATTTT. This gives the protein CASSTRDRGTDTQYF. Supplemented by reference TRBV11-2 and TRBJ2-3, the full variable domain reads EAGVAQSPRYKIIEKRQSVAFWCNPISGHATLYWYQQILGQGPKLLIQFQNNGVVDDSQLPKDRFSAERLKGVDSTLKIQPAKLEDSAVYLCASSTRDRGTDTQYFGPGTRLTVL.

The rearrangement links TRBV5-1 to TRBJ2-5; D remains ambiguous. CDR1 and CDR2 (germline): SGHRS, YFSETQ. Deletions cut 4 bases from V and 5 bases from J, with 9 bases between. The CDR3 length is 12 residues. CDR3 protein: CASSPSRETQYF. The CDR3 nucleotides read TGCGCCAGCAGCCCGTCGCGGGAGACCCAGTACTTC.

The genes are TRBV15 and TRBJ2-5; D unresolved. Trimming pared 0 bases from V and 3 bases from J, leaving 8 bases between. CDR1 LNHNV and CDR2 YYDKDF come from the germline V gene (reference sequence). CDR3 size: 14 residues. The CDR3 bases are TGTGCCACCAGCAGAGATCGACCAGAAGAGACCCAGTACTTC. Encoded protein: CATSRDRPEETQYF.